These 20 T cell receptor beta chains came from one sample sequenced in a study of blood T cell repertoires in COVID-19. The assay was immunoSEQ multiplex PCR, and TCRdb's table has in-frame clones only and misses some. The sample records roughly 270,000 clones, nearly 90% being singletons. The sample taken for sequencing was peripheral blood. Receptors originate from a young man with active or convalescent COVID-19.

The V call is TRBV6-1, the J call TRBJ2-1; 9 bases fit TRBD1. This CDR3 has 15 residues. Trimming took 1 base from V and 7 from J; bases not matched to a gene: 5. Germline assignment: CDR1 MNHNS and CDR2 SASEGT. The CDR3 sequence is CASSEGQGVSNEQFF. CDR3 DNA: TGTGCCAGCAGTGAAGGACAGGGGGTTTCTAATGAGCAGTTCTTC.

This clone showed up many times. J is TRBJ2-3 and V is TRBV6-2 or TRBV6-3; a weak D match, TRBD1 (6 bases). Germline-derived CDR1 and CDR2 are MNHEY and SVGEGT. This CDR3 spans 15 amino acids. The V end was cut by 2 bases, the J end by 0 bases, with 9 bases between. CDR3 DNA: TGTGCCAGCAGTTACGGGGGCAGTAGCACAGATACGCAGTATTTT. It is translated as CASSYGGSSTDTQYF.

This chain connects TRBV7-5 to TRBJ2-2; the table's D call, TRBD2, has no DNA check behind it. TRBV7-5 is described as a pseudogene. The CDR3 totals 12 residues. CDR3 amino acids: CARSSGTGELFF. The DNA of the CDR3 is TGTGCCAGAAGCTCGGGGACCGGGGAGCTGTTTTTT.

The gene calls are TRBV7-9 and TRBJ1-2; 7 bases align to TRBD1. The CDR3 runs to 14 residues. Unmatched junction bases numbered 4, after V lost 2 bases and J lost 4 bases. Germline-derived CDR1 and CDR2 are SEHNR and FQNEAQ (reference sequence). CDR3 sequence: CASSLQGGFYGYTF. CDR3 DNA: TGTGCCAGCAGCTTACAGGGGGGTTTCTATGGCTACACCTTC.

This clone was observed once. The CDR3 region has the DNA TGTGCCAGTAGTATCCCAGGGGAAGAGACCCAGTACTTC. This translates into CASSIPGEETQYF. The chain joins TRBV19 to TRBJ2-5, with D perhaps TRBD1 (6 bases). Germline CDR1 and CDR2: LNHDA and SQIVND (reference sequence). The V end lost 3 bases, the J end lost 3 bases, and 8 bases lay between the germline ends. The CDR3 covers 13 residues.

This clone turned up a few times. The V and J genes are TRBV3-1 (or the pseudogene TRBV3-2) and TRBJ1-5, with D possibly being TRBD1 (5 bases). V gave up 4 bases and J gave up 3 bases, with 7 bases separating them. Germline V gives CDR1 LGHDT, CDR2 YNNKEL (reference sequence). The CDR3 is made up of 13 amino acids. CDR3 in amino acids: CASSPTVNQPQHF. In DNA, the CDR3 is TGTGCCAGCAGCCCGACAGTCAATCAGCCCCAGCATTTT.

The chain couples TRBV2 to TRBJ1-5; D is uncertain. The CDR3 loop spans 14 amino acids. The germline V and J ends were trimmed by 5 bases and 5 bases, with 13 bases remaining between them. Per germline, CDR1 SNHLY and CDR2 FYNNEI. The CDR3 nucleotides read TGTGCCAGCAGTTCATATTCCGGAGATCAGCCCCAGCATTTT. This gives the protein CASSSYSGDQPQHF.

The rearrangement links TRBV4-1 to TRBJ1-1, with D unresolved. V shed 0 bases and J shed 1 base, with 21 bases lying between them. Germline V gene data show CDR1 as MGHRA and CDR2 as YSYEKL. This CDR3 spans 19 amino acids. The CDR3 loop reads CASSQERAAGRLKNTEAFF. The CDR3 coding sequence is TGCGCCAGCAGCCAAGAGAGGGCAGCCGGCAGGTTGAAGAACACTGAAGCTTTCTTT.

CDR3 amino acids: CASSPFLGGEKLFF. In DNA, the CDR3 is TGTGCCAGCTCACCTTTCCTCGGCGGGGAAAAACTGTTTTTT. The chain recombines TRBV18 with TRBJ1-4; the D is unclear. Germline lookup yields CDR1 KGHSH and CDR2 LQKENI. Trimming took off 3 bases at V and 8 bases at J, with 13 bases between the two ends. CDR3 length equals 14 residues.

The chain couples TRBV7-9 to TRBJ2-7; D gene unclear. This CDR3 is built from 14 residues. V lost 4 bases and J lost 4, with 14 bases in between. Germline lookup yields CDR1 SEHNR and CDR2 FQNEAQ (reference sequence). CDR3 sequence (DNA): TGTGCCAGCAGCTCCCCGGTGAGGTGGTACGAGCAGTACTTC. Translating it yields CASSSPVRWYEQYF.

V gene TRBV2 combines with J gene TRBJ2-5; 9 bases fit TRBD1. V gave up 1 base and J gave up 10 bases; unmatched junction bases: 7. The CDR3 covers 14 residues. The germline CDR1 and CDR2 sequences are SNHLY and FYNNEI. The CDR3 spells CASSEGTGVSGQYF. The CDR3 nucleotides read TGTGCCAGCAGTGAAGGGACAGGGGTCAGTGGCCAGTACTTC.

The gene calls are TRBV4-3 and TRBJ1-1, with D perhaps TRBD1 (5 bases). The ends were cut back, 2 bases at V and 0 bases at J, with 10 bases in the middle. CDR1 and CDR2 (germline): LGHNA, YSLEER. The CDR3 covers 15 residues. CDR3 in amino acids: CASSQQGVVNTEAFF. The CDR3 nucleotides read TGCGCCAGCAGCCAACAAGGGGTTGTGAACACTGAAGCTTTCTTT.

In this sample, this clone turned up a few times. This chain connects TRBV27 to TRBJ2-1, with D tentatively TRBD2 (5 bases). V was pared by 5 bases and J by 0 bases, with 17 bases between. The V gene's germline CDR1 is MNHEY and CDR2 SMNVEV (reference sequence). The CDR3 loop spans 17 amino acids. DNA for the CDR3: TGTGCCAGCAGTAATTTTAGGAAGCGGAGCTCCTACAATGAGCAGTTCTTC. Protein: CASSNFRKRSSYNEQFF.

With regard to this clone: This CDR3 is also generated by other DNA sequences in the sample. V is TRBV27 and J is TRBJ1-2; 10 nucleotides match TRBD1. CDR3 length equals 14 residues. The ends lost 0 bases at V and 6 bases at J; junction bases unmatched: 1. Germline V gene data show CDR1 as MNHEY and CDR2 as SMNVEV (reference sequence). CDR3 protein: CASSLSTGGNGYTF. CDR3 nucleotide sequence: TGTGCCAGCAGTTTATCGACAGGGGGCAATGGCTACACCTTC.

The J gene is TRBJ2-7, the V gene TRBV9; 8 positions match TRBD2. Unmatched junction bases numbered 9, after V lost 4 bases and J lost 3 bases. Germline V gene sequence: CDR1 SGDLS, CDR2 YYNGEE. CDR3 size: 15 residues. CDR3 in amino acids: CASSRGRGAVYEQYF. Here the CDR3 DNA reads TGTGCCAGCAGCCGAGGGCGGGGGGCAGTCTACGAGCAGTACTTC.

V gene TRBV3-1 (or the pseudogene TRBV3-2) combines with J gene TRBJ2-7; 8 bases are a match to TRBD2. Germline CDR1 is LGHDT and CDR2 is YNNKEL (reference sequence). Trimming at V came to 0 bases and at J to 0 bases, leaving 7 bases not matched to a gene. This CDR3 is built from 17 residues. CDR3 protein: CASSQELSGGLSYEQYF. As DNA, the CDR3 is TGTGCCAGCAGCCAAGAGCTAAGCGGGGGACTCTCCTACGAGCAGTACTTC.

V is TRBV11-2 and J is TRBJ1-5; D possibly corresponds to TRBD1 (6 bases). This CDR3 region has 13 residues. The germline V gene has CDR1 SGHAT and CDR2 FQNNGV. The germline V and J ends were trimmed by 7 bases and 7 bases, with 14 bases remaining between them. CDR3 protein: CASTPGGGQPQHF. The CDR3 region has the DNA TGTGCCAGCACCCCTGGGGGGGGCCAGCCCCAGCATTTT.

V is TRBV4-1 and J is TRBJ1-5; no clear D. The CDR3 is 14 residues long. The V gene's germline CDR1 is MGHRA and CDR2 YSYEKL. V was clipped by 4 bases and J by 0 bases, with 7 bases between them. DNA for the CDR3: TGCGCCAGCAGCCTCGTATATAGCAATCAGCCCCAGCATTTT. Translating gives CASSLVYSNQPQHF.

This clone occurred once. This rearrangement joins TRBV7-2 to TRBJ1-5, with D tentatively TRBD1 (6 bases). In germline, CDR1 is SGHTA, CDR2 FQGNSA. The CDR3 runs 16 residues. The V end lost 0 bases, the J end lost 3 bases, and 12 bases lay between the germline ends. The chain's CDR3 is CASSLAQGFLNQPQHF. CDR3 nucleotide sequence: TGTGCCAGCAGCTTAGCCCAGGGGTTCCTCAATCAGCCCCAGCATTTT.

This chain links TRBV7-9 with TRBJ2-5; D is uncertain. The CDR3 consists of 13 residues. From germline, CDR1 is SEHNR and CDR2 FQNEAQ (reference sequence). V lost 3 bases, J lost 2 bases, and 7 bases lay in between. CDR3 DNA: TGTGCCAGCAGCTTGAGTCTTCAAGAGACCCAGTACTTC. As protein: CASSLSLQETQYF. Full variable domain (remainder filled in from reference TRBV7-9 and TRBJ2-5): DTGVSQNPRHKITKRGQNVTFRCDPISEHNRLYWYRQTLGQGPEFLTYFQNEAQLEKSRLLSDRFSAERPKGSFSTLEIQRTEQGDSAMYLCASSLSLQETQYFGPGTRLLVL.